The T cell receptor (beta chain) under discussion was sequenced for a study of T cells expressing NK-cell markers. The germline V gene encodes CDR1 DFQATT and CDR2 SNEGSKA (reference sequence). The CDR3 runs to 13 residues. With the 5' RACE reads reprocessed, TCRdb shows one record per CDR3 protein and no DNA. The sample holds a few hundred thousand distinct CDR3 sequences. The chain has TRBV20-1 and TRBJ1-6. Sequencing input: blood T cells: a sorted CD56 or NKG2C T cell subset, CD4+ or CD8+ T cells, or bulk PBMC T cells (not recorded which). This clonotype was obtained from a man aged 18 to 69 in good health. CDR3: CGGGGGGNSPLHF.